The next 32 T cell receptor beta chains were all read from a single sample in a study of radiotherapy plus CTLA-4 blockade in lung cancer. The repertoire was sequenced with immunoSEQ multiplex PCR; TCRdb's copy has only in-frame clones and lacks some. The sample lists 57,000 or so clones, approximately 77% occurring once. The sequencing here drew on peripheral blood, taken from a patient treated with radiotherapy plus ipilimumab. The receptor source for this set is a human donor with non-small cell lung cancer who had a complete response to radiotherapy plus ipilimumab.

This chain connects TRBV10-3 to TRBJ2-7, with 11 positions matching TRBD1. The germline V gene has CDR1 ENHRY and CDR2 SYGVKD. The V and J ends lost 4 bases and 4 bases, in that order; junction bases with no gene match: 9. The CDR3 has 16 residues. Here the CDR3 DNA reads TGTGCCATCAGTGGCCCTACCGGGACAGGGGGGTACGAGCAGTACTTC. It specifies CAISGPTGTGGYEQYF.

The rearrangement links TRBV27 to TRBJ2-4; 9 bases agree with TRBD1. The germline gives CDR1 MNHEY, CDR2 SMNVEV (reference sequence). V lost 6 bases and J lost 8; bases outside the gene matches: 5. This CDR3 has 13 residues. The CDR3 protein is CASRPTGGYIQYF. DNA for the CDR3: TGTGCCAGCAGGCCGACAGGGGGTTACATTCAGTACTTC.

The genes are TRBV10-1 and TRBJ1-1; no definite D call. Germline V gene sequence: CDR1 WNHNN, CDR2 SYGVQD (reference sequence). Trimming took off 5 bases at V and 1 base at J, with 11 bases between the two ends. The CDR3 runs to 14 residues. CDR3 DNA: TGCGCCAGCAGTCTAGGAGGACGGAACACTGAAGCTTTCTTT. Protein: CASSLGGRNTEAFF.

The rearrangement uses TRBV19 and TRBJ2-2; 10 bases are shared with TRBD2. Germline CDR1 is LNHDA and CDR2 is SQIVND (reference sequence). The V gene end was trimmed by 5 bases and the J gene end by 3 bases; junction bases not matched to a gene: 15. The CDR3 covers 19 residues. CDR3 amino acids: CASSSGWAGTSVYTGELFF. The CDR3 nucleotides are TGTGCCAGTAGTTCCGGGTGGGCCGGGACTAGCGTTTACACCGGGGAGCTGTTTTTT.

The chain's CDR3 is CASSVVSEANTEAFF. CDR3 sequence (DNA): TGTGCCAGCAGCGTTGTGTCTGAGGCGAACACTGAAGCTTTCTTT. V is TRBV9 and J is TRBJ1-1; D is uncertain. The CDR3 sequence is 15 residues long. The V gene's germline CDR1 is SGDLS and CDR2 YYNGEE. V was shortened by 2 bases and J by 1 base, with 12 bases between the two germline ends.

In nucleotides, the CDR3 is TGCGCCAGCAGAGAAGACCCGAACACCGGGGAGCTGTTTTTT. Translated, it gives CASREDPNTGELFF. V is TRBV10-1 and J is TRBJ2-2; no definite D call. The CDR3 loop spans 14 amino acids. Germline CDR1 reads WNHNN; CDR2 reads SYGVQD (reference sequence). Trimming removed 6 bases from V and 0 bases from J, with 8 bases in between.

This CDR3 is CASSLVSGQAYEQYF. For the CDR3, the DNA is TGCGCCAGCAGCTTGGTTTCTGGCCAGGCCTACGAGCAGTACTTC. The chain recombines TRBV5-1 with TRBJ2-7; no definite D call. Trimming removed 0 bases at V and 2 bases at J, with 12 bases between. The CDR3 is 15 residues long. Germline V CDR1 and CDR2: SGHRS, YFSETQ.

This clone was recorded a few times. This chain links TRBV6-5 with TRBJ2-3; 11 nucleotides match TRBD2. The CDR3 is made up of 15 amino acids. V dropped 2 bases and J dropped 6; count of bases not matched to a gene: 4. Germline V gene sequence: CDR1 MNHEY, CDR2 SVGAGI. The DNA of the CDR3 is TGTGCCAGCAGTTACAATAGCGGGAGGGCGGATACGCAGTATTTT. As protein: CASSYNSGRADTQYF.

The V and J genes are TRBV6-9 and TRBJ1-5; 9 bases match TRBD1. Germline V CDR1 and CDR2: MNHGY, SVAAGI. J lost 0 bases, V lost 1 base, and 13 bases had no gene match. This CDR3 comprises 20 residues. CDR3 nucleotides: TGTGCCAGCAGTTATTACAGGGGGCCCTCGGATGACAATAGCAATCAGCCCCAGCATTTT. Translated, it gives CASSYYRGPSDDNSNQPQHF.

This chain joins TRBV29-1 and TRBJ2-7; no reliable D call. CDR1 and CDR2 from the germline V gene are SQVTM and ANQGSEA. The length of the CDR3 is 11 residues. The V end was cut by 4 bases, the J end by 3 bases, with 7 bases between. This chain's CDR3 is CSVVESYEQYF. The CDR3 region has the DNA TGCAGCGTTGTAGAGAGCTACGAGCAGTACTTC.

The chain links TRBV4-1 to TRBJ1-4; the D gene is possibly TRBD1 (6 bases). The CDR3 contains 16 residues. Germline assignment: CDR1 MGHRA and CDR2 YSYEKL. Trimming shortened V by 1 base and J by 2 bases, and 11 bases separated the two germline ends. For the CDR3, the DNA is TGCGCCAGCAGCCAAGTAAGGGGGATGACTAATGAAAAACTGTTTTTT. It is translated as CASSQVRGMTNEKLFF.

This clone is classed as medium-sized. The same CDR3 also results from other DNA sequences found in this sample. The genes are TRBV4-3 and TRBJ1-4; the D is unclear. Trimming cost V 0 bases and J 7 bases, with 6 bases left between them. The CDR3 has 13 residues. CDR1 LGHNA and CDR2 YSLEER come from the germline V gene. The CDR3 sequence: CASSQDLVEKLFF. In DNA, the CDR3 is TGCGCCAGCAGCCAAGATCTCGTTGAAAAACTGTTTTTT.

This sequence joins TRBV15 and TRBJ1-1, with D maybe TRBD1 (6 bases). V lost 7 bases and J 2 bases, leaving 23 bases between the germline ends. CDR3 length equals 17 residues. Germline loops: CDR1 LNHNV, CDR2 YYDKDF (reference sequence). Written as DNA, the CDR3 is TGTGCCACCAACTCACCGAAAGGGGGTTTGGGAAACACTGAAGCTTTCTTT. Its protein is CATNSPKGGLGNTEAFF.

The chain joins TRBV9 to TRBJ2-2; 11 bases fit TRBD1. Germline values: CDR1 SGDLS, CDR2 YYNGEE. The CDR3 sequence is 16 residues long. The J segment lost 7 bases and the V segment lost 0 bases, leaving 5 bases of the junction unmatched. The CDR3 DNA is TGTGCCAGCAGCGTAGCGGGACAGGGGGTGAACGGGGAGCTGTTTTTT. It codes for CASSVAGQGVNGELFF.

The chain recombines TRBV2 with TRBJ1-2; 8 bases line up with TRBD1. Germline V gene sequence: CDR1 SNHLY, CDR2 FYNNEI. The CDR3 totals 13 residues. The V and J ends lost 2 bases and 6 bases, in that order; junction bases with no gene match: 2. The CDR3 loop reads CASSEQGAHGYTF. The CDR3 nucleotides read TGTGCCAGCAGTGAACAGGGGGCGCATGGCTACACCTTC.

This chain links TRBV5-5 with TRBJ1-2; D unresolved. The germline V and J ends were trimmed by 5 bases and 8 bases, with 16 bases remaining between them. This CDR3 has 13 residues. Germline values: CDR1 SGHKS, CDR2 YYEKEE (reference sequence). The CDR3 DNA reads as TGTGCCAGCAGAAATACAAATCAGGAAGGCTACACCTTC. Encoded protein: CASRNTNQEGYTF.

This clone was counted once. The gene calls are TRBV30 and TRBJ1-2, with 7 positions matching TRBD1. CDR1 and CDR2 from the germline V gene are GTSNPN and SVGIG (reference sequence). This CDR3 is built from 17 residues. With V trimmed by 3 bases and J by 2 bases, 15 bases remained unmatched. CDR3 residues: CAWSVLKQGPANYGYTF. The CDR3 DNA is TGTGCCTGGAGCGTCCTTAAACAGGGGCCCGCGAACTATGGCTACACCTTC. Together with reference TRBV30 and TRBJ1-2, the CDR3 gives the full variable domain: SQTIHQWPATLVQPVGSPLSLECTVEGTSNPNLYWYRQAAGRGLQLLFYSVGIGQISSEVPQNLSASRPQDRQFILSSKKLLLSDSGFYLCAWSVLKQGPANYGYTFGSGTRLTVV.

On this clone itself: The junction does not match germline at one end; this may be a read error. The chain links TRBV7-2 to TRBJ2-7, with D possibly matching TRBD1 (7 bases). Looked up from germline, CDR1 is SGHTA and CDR2 is FQGNSA. This CDR3 spans 13 amino acids. Written as DNA, the CDR3 is TGTGCCAGCAGCTTAGACGGGTCGCGGGACAGCCCCTTC. Translation: CASSLDGSRDSPF.

The V gene is TRBV10-3, the J gene TRBJ1-2; no definite D call. The V end was cut by 10 bases, the J end by 0 bases, with 6 bases between. The length of the CDR3 is 11 residues. Germline V gives CDR1 ENHRY, CDR2 SYGVKD. The DNA of the CDR3 is TGTGCCACCCAAACTAACTATGGCTACACCTTC. Its translation is CATQTNYGYTF.

The chain recombines TRBV2 with TRBJ1-2; D ambiguous. The CDR3 has 14 residues. V dropped 3 bases and J dropped 2 bases, with 10 bases sitting between them. Germline CDR1 and CDR2: SNHLY and FYNNEI. The CDR3 sequence: CASSELVRNYGYTF. The CDR3 bases are TGTGCCAGCAGTGAGCTGGTCAGAAACTATGGCTACACCTTC.

The chain is built from TRBV5-6 and TRBJ2-1; tentatively, D is TRBD1 (5 bases). The CDR3 contains 12 residues. V lost 0 bases, J lost 14 bases, and 12 bases lay in between. Germline CDR1 is SGHDT and CDR2 is YYEEEE. CDR3 sequence reads: CASSLARARKFF. DNA for the CDR3: TGTGCCAGCAGCTTGGCCAGGGCCCGGAAGTTCTTC. The variable domain in full, with the rest retrieved from reference TRBV5-6 and TRBJ2-1, is DAGVTQSPTHLIKTRGQQVTLRCSPKSGHDTVSWYQQALGQGPQFIFQYYEEEERQRGNFPDRFSGHQFPNYSSELNVNALLLGDSALYLCASSLARARKFFGPGTRLTVL.

The genes are TRBV5-1 and TRBJ2-1, with 7 bases identical to TRBD1. The CDR3 has 15 amino acids. Trimming took 1 base from V and 3 from J; bases not matched to a gene: 4. Germline-derived CDR1 and CDR2 are SGHRS and YFSETQ. In DNA, the CDR3 is TGCGCCAGCAGCTTGACAGGGGATTACTACAATGAGCAGTTCTTC. Translated: CASSLTGDYYNEQFF.

This rearrangement joins TRBV5-1 to TRBJ1-4; TRBD1 is a possible D gene (6 bases). The CDR3 is 15 amino acids. With 4 bases removed from V and 7 bases from J, the gap between germline ends came to 17 bases. Germline V gives CDR1 SGHRS, CDR2 YFSETQ. In nucleotides, the CDR3 is TGCGCCAGCAGCCCTTTGCAGGGGCGAAGTGAAAAACTGTTTTTT. This translates into CASSPLQGRSEKLFF.

The chain couples TRBV27 to TRBJ1-1; D perhaps matches TRBD1 (6 bases). Deletions cut 2 bases from V and 1 base from J, with 11 bases between. Germline CDR1 is MNHEY and CDR2 is SMNVEV (reference sequence). This CDR3 has 15 residues. The CDR3 loop reads CASSLKGRGNTEAFF. The CDR3 DNA reads TGTGCCAGCAGTTTAAAAGGCAGGGGGAACACTGAAGCTTTCTTT.

In regard to this clone: A read error may produce the germline difference seen at one junction end. CDR3 sequence reads: CASRAAGGLNAEAFF. CDR3 in DNA: TGTGCCAGCAGGGCAGCAGGGGGGCTGAACGCTGAAGCTTTCTTT. The V and J genes are TRBV6-5 and TRBJ1-1; the match to TRBD1 covers 7 bases. This CDR3 spans 15 amino acids. Germline V CDR1 and CDR2: MNHEY, SVGAGI.

The DNA of the CDR3 is TGTGCCAGCAGTCCACCAACGGACAGGGCACCCTATGGCTACACCTTC. Its protein is CASSPPTDRAPYGYTF. The rearrangement links TRBV11-2 to TRBJ1-2; 8 bases fit TRBD1. Losses at the gene ends were 6 bases for V and 4 bases for J; bases not matched to a gene: 13. CDR3 length: 16 residues. CDR1 and CDR2 from the germline V gene are SGHAT and FQNNGV.

V is TRBV7-9 and J is TRBJ1-1, with D maybe TRBD1 (6 bases). The V gene's germline CDR1 is SEHNR and CDR2 FQNEAQ (reference sequence). This CDR3 has 14 residues. Trimming took off 5 bases at V and 5 bases at J, with 15 bases between the two ends. The CDR3 reads CASSPGGRGTEAFF. CDR3 DNA sequence: TGTGCCAGCAGCCCCGGGGGGCGGGGGACTGAAGCTTTCTTT.

The V gene is TRBV5-1, the J gene TRBJ1-6; weak D call: TRBD1 (6 bases). The CDR3 runs to 15 residues. Germline lookup yields CDR1 SGHRS and CDR2 YFSETQ. V lost 4 bases and J lost 10, with 18 bases in between. The CDR3 coding sequence is TGCGCCAGCAGCGGCGAACAGGGCTTTGGGTCACCCCTCCACTTT. Encoded protein: CASSGEQGFGSPLHF.

This chain connects TRBV6-1 to TRBJ1-4, with D unresolved. This CDR3 spans 17 amino acids. Germline V gives CDR1 MNHNS, CDR2 SASEGT. V was clipped by 0 bases and J by 4 bases, with 15 bases between them. CDR3 in amino acids: CASSEAIQEVINEKLFF. The CDR3 coding sequence is TGTGCCAGCAGTGAAGCAATTCAGGAGGTGATTAATGAAAAACTGTTTTTT.

The rearrangement joins TRBV6-5 to TRBJ1-4; 7 bases agree with TRBD1. The germline V gene encodes CDR1 MNHEY and CDR2 SVGAGI. The CDR3 consists of 14 residues. Germline trimming cut 2 bases from V and 8 bases from J; bases unmatched to any gene: 5. CDR3 sequence: CASSYGRGGEKLFF. The CDR3 region has the DNA TGTGCCAGCAGTTACGGCAGGGGGGGGGAAAAACTGTTTTTT.

On this clone itself: Other nucleotide sequences from this sample produce the same CDR3. V and J are TRBV12-5 and TRBJ2-3; 8 bases map to TRBD2. CDR1 and CDR2 from the germline V gene are LGHNT and FRNRAP. The CDR3 has 15 residues. With V trimmed by 0 bases and J by 4 bases, 3 bases remained unmatched. The CDR3 loop reads CASGLVTGGSDTQYF. The CDR3 coding sequence is TGTGCTAGTGGTTTGGTAACGGGAGGGTCAGATACGCAGTATTTT.

V usage is TRBV27 and J usage is TRBJ2-1; D is tentatively TRBD1 or TRBD2 (6 bases each). Germline CDR1 reads MNHEY; CDR2 reads SMNVEV (reference sequence). With 5 bases removed from V and 10 bases from J, the gap between germline ends came to 18 bases. The CDR3 totals 14 residues. CDR3 DNA sequence: TGTGCCAGCAGTGTTAACCGGGGGCCCATAGAGCAGTTCTTC. Encoded protein: CASSVNRGPIEQFF.